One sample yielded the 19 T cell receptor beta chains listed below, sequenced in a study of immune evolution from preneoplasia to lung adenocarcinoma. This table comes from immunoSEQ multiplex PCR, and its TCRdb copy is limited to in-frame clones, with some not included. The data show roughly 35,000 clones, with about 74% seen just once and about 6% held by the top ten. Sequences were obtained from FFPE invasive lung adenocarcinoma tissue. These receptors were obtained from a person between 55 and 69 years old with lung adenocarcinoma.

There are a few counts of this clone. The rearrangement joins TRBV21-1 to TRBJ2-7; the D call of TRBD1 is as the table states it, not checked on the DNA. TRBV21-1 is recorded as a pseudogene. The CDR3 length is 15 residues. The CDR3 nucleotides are TGTGCCAGCAGCCCCCCATTGACAGGGGTTCGGGAGCAGTACTTC. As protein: CASSPPLTGVREQYF.

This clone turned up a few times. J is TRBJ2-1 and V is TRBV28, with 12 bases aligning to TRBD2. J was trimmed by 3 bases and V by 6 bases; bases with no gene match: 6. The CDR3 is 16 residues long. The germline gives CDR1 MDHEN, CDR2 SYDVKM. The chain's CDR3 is CASSSGLAGNYNEQFF. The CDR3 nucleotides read TGTGCCAGCAGCTCCGGACTAGCGGGGAACTACAATGAGCAGTTCTTC.

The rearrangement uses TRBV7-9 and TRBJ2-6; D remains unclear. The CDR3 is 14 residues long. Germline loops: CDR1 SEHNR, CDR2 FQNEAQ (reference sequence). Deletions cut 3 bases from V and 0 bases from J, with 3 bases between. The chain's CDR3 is CASSLTSGANVLTF. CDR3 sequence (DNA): TGTGCCAGCAGCTTGACCTCTGGGGCCAACGTCCTGACTTTC. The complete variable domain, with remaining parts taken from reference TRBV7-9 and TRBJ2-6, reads DTGVSQNPRHKITKRGQNVTFRCDPISEHNRLYWYRQTLGQGPEFLTYFQNEAQLEKSRLLSDRFSAERPKGSFSTLEIQRTEQGDSAMYLCASSLTSGANVLTFGAGSRLTVL.

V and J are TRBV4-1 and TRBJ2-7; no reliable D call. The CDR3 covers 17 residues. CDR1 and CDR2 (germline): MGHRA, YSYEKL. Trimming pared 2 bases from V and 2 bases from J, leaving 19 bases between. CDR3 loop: CASSQSKTVTATYEQYF. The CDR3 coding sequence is TGCGCCAGCAGCCAATCCAAAACAGTTACTGCAACCTACGAGCAGTACTTC.

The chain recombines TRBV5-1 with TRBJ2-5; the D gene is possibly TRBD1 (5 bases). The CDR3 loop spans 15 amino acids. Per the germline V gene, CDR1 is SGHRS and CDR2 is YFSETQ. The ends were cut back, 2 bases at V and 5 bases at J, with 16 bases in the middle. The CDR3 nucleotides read TGCGCCAGCAGCTTAGGGGCCAATAGCCAGGAGACCCAGTACTTC. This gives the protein CASSLGANSQETQYF.

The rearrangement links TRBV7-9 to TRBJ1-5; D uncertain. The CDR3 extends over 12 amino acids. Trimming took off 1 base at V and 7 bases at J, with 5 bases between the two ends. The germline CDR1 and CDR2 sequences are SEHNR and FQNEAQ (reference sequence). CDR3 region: CASSLVEQPQHF. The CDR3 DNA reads TGTGCCAGCAGCTTAGTTGAACAGCCCCAGCATTTT.

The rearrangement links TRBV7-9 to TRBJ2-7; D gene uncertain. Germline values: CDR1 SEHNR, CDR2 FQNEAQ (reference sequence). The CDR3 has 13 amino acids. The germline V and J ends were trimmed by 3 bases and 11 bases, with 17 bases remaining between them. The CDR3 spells CASSLAVTKDKYF. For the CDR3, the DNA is TGTGCCAGCAGCTTGGCGGTTACTAAGGATAAGTACTTC.

The CDR3 loop is CASTETGGRTNEKLFF. CDR3 coding DNA: TGTGCCAGCACCGAGACAGGGGGCAGGACTAATGAAAAACTGTTTTTT. The rearrangement joins TRBV28 to TRBJ1-4; 10 nucleotides match TRBD1. The germline V gene encodes CDR1 MDHEN and CDR2 SYDVKM. V gave up 7 bases and J gave up 2 bases; unmatched junction bases: 7. There are 16 residues in the CDR3.

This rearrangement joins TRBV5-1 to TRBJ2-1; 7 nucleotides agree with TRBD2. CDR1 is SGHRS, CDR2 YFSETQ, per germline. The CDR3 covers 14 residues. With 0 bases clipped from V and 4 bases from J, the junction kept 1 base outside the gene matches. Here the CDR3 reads CASSLEAGYNEQFF. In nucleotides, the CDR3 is TGCGCCAGCAGCTTGGAAGCGGGATACAATGAGCAGTTCTTC.

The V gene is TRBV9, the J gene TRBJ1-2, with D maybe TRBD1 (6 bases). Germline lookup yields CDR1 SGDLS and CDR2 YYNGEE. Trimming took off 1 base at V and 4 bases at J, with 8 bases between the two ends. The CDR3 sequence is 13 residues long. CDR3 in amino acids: CASSVMGAYGYTF. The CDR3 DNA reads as TGTGCCAGCAGCGTAATGGGGGCCTATGGCTACACCTTC.

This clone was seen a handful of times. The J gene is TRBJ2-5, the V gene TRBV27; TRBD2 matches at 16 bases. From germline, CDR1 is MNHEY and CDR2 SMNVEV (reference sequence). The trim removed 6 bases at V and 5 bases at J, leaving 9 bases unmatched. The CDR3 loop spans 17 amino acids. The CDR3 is CASRGLAGGRSRETQYF. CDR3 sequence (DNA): TGTGCCAGCAGGGGACTAGCGGGAGGGAGGAGTAGGGAGACCCAGTACTTC.

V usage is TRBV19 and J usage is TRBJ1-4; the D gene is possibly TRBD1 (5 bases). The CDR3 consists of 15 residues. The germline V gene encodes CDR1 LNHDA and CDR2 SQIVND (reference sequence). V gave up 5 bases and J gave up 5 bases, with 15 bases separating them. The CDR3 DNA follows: TGTGCCAGTAGTCCACGGGGGTGGGGAAATGAAAAACTGTTTTTT. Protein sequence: CASSPRGWGNEKLFF.

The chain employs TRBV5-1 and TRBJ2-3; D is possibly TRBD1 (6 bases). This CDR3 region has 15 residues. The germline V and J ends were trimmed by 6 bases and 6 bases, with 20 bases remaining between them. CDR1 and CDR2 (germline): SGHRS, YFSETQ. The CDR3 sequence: CASNPLGARGDTQYF. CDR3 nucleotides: TGCGCCAGCAACCCTTTGGGGGCCCGAGGGGATACGCAGTATTTT.

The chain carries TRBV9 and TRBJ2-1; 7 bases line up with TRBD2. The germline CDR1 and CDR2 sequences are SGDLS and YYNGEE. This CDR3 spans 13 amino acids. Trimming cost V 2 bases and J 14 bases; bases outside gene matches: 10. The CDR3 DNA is TGTGCCAGCAGCGTTTCGGGAGCGGGATTGGAGTTCTTC. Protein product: CASSVSGAGLEFF. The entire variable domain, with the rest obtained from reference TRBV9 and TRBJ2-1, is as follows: DSGVTQTPKHLITATGQRVTLRCSPRSGDLSVYWYQQSLDQGLQFLIQYYNGEERAKGNILERFSAQQFPDLHSELNLSSLELGDSALYFCASSVSGAGLEFFGPGTRLTVL.

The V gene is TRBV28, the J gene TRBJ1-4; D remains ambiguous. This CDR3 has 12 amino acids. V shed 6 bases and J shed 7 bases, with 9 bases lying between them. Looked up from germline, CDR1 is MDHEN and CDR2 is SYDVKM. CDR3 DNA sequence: TGTGCCAGCAGCCCACGACCTGAAAAACTGTTTTTT. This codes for CASSPRPEKLFF. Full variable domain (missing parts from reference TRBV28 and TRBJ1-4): DVKVTQSSRYLVKRTGEKVFLECVQDMDHENMFWYRQDPGLGLRLIYFSYDVKMKEKGDIPEGYSVSREKKERFSLILESASTNQTSMYLCASSPRPEKLFFGSGTQLSVL.

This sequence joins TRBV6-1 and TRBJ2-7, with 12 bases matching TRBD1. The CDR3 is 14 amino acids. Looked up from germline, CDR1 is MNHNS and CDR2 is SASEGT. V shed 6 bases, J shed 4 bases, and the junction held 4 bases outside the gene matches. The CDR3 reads CASRGQGALYEQYF. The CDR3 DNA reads TGTGCCAGCAGGGGACAGGGGGCTTTATACGAGCAGTACTTC.

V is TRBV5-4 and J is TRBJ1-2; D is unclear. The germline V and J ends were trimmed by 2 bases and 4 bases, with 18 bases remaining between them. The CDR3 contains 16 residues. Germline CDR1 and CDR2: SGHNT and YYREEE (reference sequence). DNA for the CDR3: TGTGCCAGCAGCTTAGAGGGCTTTGACACCCCCTATGGCTACACCTTC. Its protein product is CASSLEGFDTPYGYTF.

CDR3 nucleotide sequence: TGCGCCAGCAGTGAGTTTCGGGGCTCCTACAATGAGCAGTTCTTC. Protein product: CASSEFRGSYNEQFF. The chain combines TRBV10-1 with TRBJ2-1; tentative D call: TRBD2 (5 bases). Germline CDR1 and CDR2: WNHNN and SYGVQD (reference sequence). Trimming removed 1 base from V and 0 bases from J, with 7 bases in between. This CDR3 is built from 15 residues.

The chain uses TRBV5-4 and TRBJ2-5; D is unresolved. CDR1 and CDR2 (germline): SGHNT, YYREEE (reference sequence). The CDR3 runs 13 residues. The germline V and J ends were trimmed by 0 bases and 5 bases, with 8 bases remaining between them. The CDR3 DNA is TGTGCCAGCAGCTTGGCCGCGAGGGAGACCCAGTACTTC. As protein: CASSLAARETQYF. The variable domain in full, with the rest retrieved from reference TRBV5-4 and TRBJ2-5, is ETGVTQSPTHLIKTRGQQVTLRCSSQSGHNTVSWYQQALGQGPQFIFQYYREEENGRGNFPPRFSGLQFPNYSSELNVNALELDDSALYLCASSLAARETQYFGPGTRLLVL.